The 6 T cell receptor beta chains reported below all come from one sample, sequenced in a study of shared clonotypes between healthy human individuals. Profiling relied on immunoSEQ multiplex PCR, and the TCRdb table lists in-frame clones only, not all of them. The sample shows about 2.4 million clones, roughly 93% of them seen only once. Sequences were obtained from naive CD4+ T cells from PBMCs. The subset is: CD45RA+ positively selected. Receptors were obtained from a man aged 18 to 29 in good health. Some clones in this sample may be carry-over from other donors' samples.

Remarks on this clone: The same CDR3 also results from other DNA sequences found in this sample. The gene calls are TRBV7-3 and TRBJ2-5; D gene uncertain. Between the trimmed V and J ends, which lost 1 base and 1 base, there was a span of 4 bases. CDR1 SGHTA and CDR2 FQGTGA come from the germline V gene. This CDR3 is 13 amino acids long. The CDR3 sequence is CASSLNTQETQYF. CDR3 in DNA: TGTGCCAGCAGCTTAAACACCCAAGAGACCCAGTACTTC.

V is TRBV19 and J is TRBJ2-2; D remains unclear. Germline V CDR1 and CDR2: LNHDA, SQIVND (reference sequence). This CDR3 is 15 amino acids long. V lost 3 bases and J 0 bases, leaving 8 bases between the germline ends. This chain's CDR3 is CASSILPANTGELFF. The CDR3 nucleotides are TGTGCCAGTAGTATCCTGCCCGCGAACACCGGGGAGCTGTTTTTT.

The chain links TRBV28 to TRBJ2-4, with D perhaps assigned TRBD1 or TRBD2 (5 bases each). The V gene's germline CDR1 is MDHEN and CDR2 SYDVKM. CDR3 length: 13 amino acids. Trimming shortened V by 2 bases and J by 7 bases, and 9 bases separated the two germline ends. The CDR3 spells CASSLLEGNIQYF. The DNA of the CDR3 is TGTGCCAGCAGTTTACTCGAGGGGAACATTCAGTACTTC. Full variable domain (remainder filled in from reference TRBV28 and TRBJ2-4): DVKVTQSSRYLVKRTGEKVFLECVQDMDHENMFWYRQDPGLGLRLIYFSYDVKMKEKGDIPEGYSVSREKKERFSLILESASTNQTSMYLCASSLLEGNIQYFGAGTRLSVL.

This clone was counted a single time. The rearrangement uses TRBV6-1 and TRBJ2-7; D is undetermined. Per germline, CDR1 MNHNS and CDR2 SASEGT. The CDR3 consists of 12 residues. Trimming removed 3 bases from V and 9 bases from J, with 12 bases in between. CDR3 in DNA: TGTGCCAGCAGTGAGGTCTCGAGTGGGCAGTACTTC. This gives the protein CASSEVSSGQYF.

The chain has TRBV5-8 and TRBJ2-3; 15 nucleotides line up with TRBD2. This CDR3 is built from 16 residues. Germline-derived CDR1 and CDR2 are SGHTS and YDEGEE. Trimming at V came to 4 bases and at J to 4 bases, leaving 4 bases not matched to a gene. CDR3 residues: CASSQGLAGGADTQYF. CDR3 in DNA: TGTGCCAGCAGCCAGGGACTAGCGGGAGGAGCAGATACGCAGTATTTT.

The CDR3 nucleotides read TGTGCCAGCAGCCGCGGGCGGGGCCTCTTGCCCGACTCTGGAAACACCATATATTTT. It is translated as CASSRGRGLLPDSGNTIYF. The genes are TRBV4-2 and TRBJ1-3; the D gene is possibly TRBD1 (5 bases). The V gene lost 4 bases and the J gene lost 0 bases, with 22 bases spanning the gap. Germline CDR1 reads LGHNA; CDR2 reads YNFKEQ. The CDR3 is 19 residues long.